What follows is one T cell receptor (beta chain) and its context. Clones were sequenced by immunoSEQ multiplex PCR, and TCRdb holds only the in-frame ones, with some missing. Among roughly 210,000 clones listed, 84% were seen once. The CDR3 spans 13 residues. With V trimmed by 10 bases and J by 3 bases, 6 bases remained unmatched. Germline V CDR1 and CDR2: MNHEY, SMNVEV (reference sequence). The sample originates from a study of blood T cell repertoires in COVID-19. The chain is built from TRBV27 and TRBJ2-1; 7 bases agree with TRBD2. The specimen was peripheral blood. This TCR was sampled from a woman older than 75 with COVID-19, enrolled during active disease. CDR3 protein: CATVGGDYNEQFF. The CDR3 nucleotides are TGTGCCACCGTGGGGGGGGACTACAATGAGCAGTTCTTC.